This entry lists 3 T cell receptor beta chains sequenced from one sample in a study of T-cell memory formation after mild COVID-19. TCRdb reanalysed the 5' RACE reads using MiXCR and keeps one entry per CDR3 protein. The table includes 300,000 to 400,000 distinct CDR3 sequences, 25% to 30% detected once. Sequencing input: PBMCs or a T cell subset sorted from them (not recorded which). The source of these receptors is an adult woman who had mild COVID-19 (a few samples of this study predate the infection). Cell type and time point are not known.

The J gene is TRBJ2-3, the V gene TRBV12-3 or TRBV12-4, with D perhaps assigned TRBD1 or TRBD2 (6 bases each). The CDR3 runs 14 residues. V was cut by 7 bases and J by 0 bases, with 11 bases left in between. The CDR3 here is CASTPGASTDTQYF. In DNA, the CDR3 is TGTGCCAGCACTCCGGGGGCTAGCACAGATACGCAGTATTTT.

This clonotype appeared a few times. The chain couples TRBV6-5 to TRBJ2-7, with TRBD2 matching over 9 bases. The CDR3 runs 15 residues. Germline V gene data show CDR1 as MNHEY and CDR2 as SVGAGI. V lost 1 base and J lost 6; bases outside the gene matches: 7. CDR3 residues: CASSYLAGGPLEQYF. The CDR3 region has the DNA TGTGCCAGCAGTTACTTGGCGGGAGGGCCTCTCGAGCAGTACTTC.

In this sample, this clonotype turned up a few times. The chain combines TRBV7-9 with TRBJ2-1, with 10 bases that match TRBD2. The CDR3 length is 16 residues. CDR1 and CDR2 (germline): SEHNR, FQNEAQ (reference sequence). The ends lost 4 bases at V and 3 bases at J; junction bases unmatched: 6. The CDR3: CASSSLAGENYNEQFF. CDR3 DNA: TGTGCCAGCAGCTCCCTAGCGGGAGAAAACTACAATGAGCAGTTCTTC.